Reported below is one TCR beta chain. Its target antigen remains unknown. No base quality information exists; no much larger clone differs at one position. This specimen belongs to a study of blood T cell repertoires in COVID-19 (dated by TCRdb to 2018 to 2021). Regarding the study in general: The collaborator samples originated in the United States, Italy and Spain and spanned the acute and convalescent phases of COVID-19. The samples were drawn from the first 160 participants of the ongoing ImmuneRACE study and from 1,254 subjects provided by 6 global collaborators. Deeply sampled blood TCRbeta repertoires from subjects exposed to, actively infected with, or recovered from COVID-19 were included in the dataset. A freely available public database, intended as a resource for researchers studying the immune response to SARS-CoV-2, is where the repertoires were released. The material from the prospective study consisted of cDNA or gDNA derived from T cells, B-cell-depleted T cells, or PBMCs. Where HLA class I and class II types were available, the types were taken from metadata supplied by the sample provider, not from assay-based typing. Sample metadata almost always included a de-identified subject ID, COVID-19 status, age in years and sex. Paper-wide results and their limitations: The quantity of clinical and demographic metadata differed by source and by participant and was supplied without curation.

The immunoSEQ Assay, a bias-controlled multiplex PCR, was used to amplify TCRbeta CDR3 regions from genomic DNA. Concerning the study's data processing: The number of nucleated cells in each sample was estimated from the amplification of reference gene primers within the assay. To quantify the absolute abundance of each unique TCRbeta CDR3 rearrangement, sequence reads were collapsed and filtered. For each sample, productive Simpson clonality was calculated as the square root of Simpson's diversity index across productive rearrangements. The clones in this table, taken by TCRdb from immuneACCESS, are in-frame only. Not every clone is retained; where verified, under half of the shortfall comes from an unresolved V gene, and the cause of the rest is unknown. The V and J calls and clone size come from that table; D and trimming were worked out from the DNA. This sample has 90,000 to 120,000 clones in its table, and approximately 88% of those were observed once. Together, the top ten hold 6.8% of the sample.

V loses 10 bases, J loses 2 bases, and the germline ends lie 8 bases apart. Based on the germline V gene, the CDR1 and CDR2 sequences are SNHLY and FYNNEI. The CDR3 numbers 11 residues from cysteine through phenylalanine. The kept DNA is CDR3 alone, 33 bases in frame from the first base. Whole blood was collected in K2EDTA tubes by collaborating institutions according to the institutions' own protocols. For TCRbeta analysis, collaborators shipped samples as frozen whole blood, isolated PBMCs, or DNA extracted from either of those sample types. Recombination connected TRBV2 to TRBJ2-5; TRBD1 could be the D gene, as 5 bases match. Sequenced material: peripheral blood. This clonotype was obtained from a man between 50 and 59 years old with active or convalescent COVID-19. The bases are TGTGCCATAAAGGGGCAAGAGACCCAGTACTTC. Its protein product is CAIKGQETQYF.